What follows is one T cell receptor beta chain and its context. This record belongs to a study of blood T cell repertoires in COVID-19. Study-wide context: Donors in the United States, Italy and Spain gave samples during acute or convalescent COVID-19. Nucleic acid was either cDNA or gDNA, and it came from T cells, B-cell-depleted T cells, or PBMCs.

The CDR3 loop spans 14 amino acids. Trimming took 4 bases from V and 7 from J; bases not matched to a gene: 6. Germline V CDR1 and CDR2: SNHLY, FYNNEI. Sequenced by immunoSEQ multiplex PCR; TCRdb stores in-frame clones only, minus some. The profile covers fewer than 350,000 clones, with roughly nine tenths appearing a single time and around 5.8% taken by the ten largest. Across 24 US areas, participants ranged in age from about 18 to 90 years. Participants' own reports of clinical history determined their cohort assignment. V is TRBV2 and J is TRBJ1-4, with 7 bases fitting TRBD1. The TCR was taken from a woman between 40 and 50 years old who had recovered from COVID-19. The sequenced sample was PBMCs or T cells enriched from blood (not recorded which). CDR3 in amino acids: CASSVTGVVEKLFF. In nucleotides, the CDR3 is TGTGCCAGCAGTGTAACAGGGGTAGTTGAAAAACTGTTTTTT. Full variable domain (remainder filled in from reference TRBV2 and TRBJ1-4): EPEVTQTPSHQVTQMGQEVILRCVPISNHLYFYWYRQILGQKVEFLVSFYNNEISEKSEIFDDQFSVERPDGSNFTLKIRSTKLEDSAMYFCASSVTGVVEKLFFGSGTQLSVL.